This T cell receptor beta chain is from a study of T cell repertoires in cytomegalovirus infection. Study information: Use of recently identified HLA-C-restricted and well-studied HLA-B-restricted CMV epitopes was part of the study. CMV infection together with matching HLA type was indicated by public TCR beta signatures. Study-wide results and caveats: Of the TCR beta families, the public ones yielded a cumulative frequency that identified carriers of CMV plus the relevant HLA. There were HLA-C-restricted CMV-specific TCR beta clonotypes dominating the ex vivo response.

In TCRdb, the reads were re-called with MiXCR into one record per CDR3 protein. The sample has about 570,000 distinct CDR3 sequences; over 35% are singletons. On this clonotype: Its antigen is currently unknown.

The sequencing used cultured PBMCs, collected from culture after CMV antigen stimulation. This TCR came from a human donor in good health (CMV status not recorded). Some clones in this sample may be carry-over from other donors' samples.

DNA of the CDR3: TGCGCCAGCAGCCAAGATCTAATGGGAATAGTGTGGCTGGAGACCCAGTACTTC. Encoded protein: CASSQDLMGIVWLETQYF. The J gene is TRBJ2-5, the V gene TRBV4-3; D remains ambiguous. CDR3 length: 18 residues. Germline V CDR1 and CDR2: LGHNA, YSLEER. Trimming shortened V by 0 bases and J by 5 bases, and 22 bases separated the two germline ends.